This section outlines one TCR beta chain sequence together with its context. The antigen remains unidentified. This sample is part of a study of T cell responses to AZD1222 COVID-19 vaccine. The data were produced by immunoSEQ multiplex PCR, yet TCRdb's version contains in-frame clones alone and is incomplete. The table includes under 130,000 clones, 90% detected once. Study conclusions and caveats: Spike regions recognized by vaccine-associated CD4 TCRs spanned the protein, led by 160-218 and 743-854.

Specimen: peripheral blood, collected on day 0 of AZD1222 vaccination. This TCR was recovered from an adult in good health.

CDR3 in amino acids: CASSPGVQQPQHF. In nucleotides, the CDR3 is TGTGCCAGCTCGCCGGGGGTTCAGCAGCCCCAGCATTTT. This sequence joins TRBV2 and TRBJ1-5; D is perhaps TRBD1 (5 bases). V gave up 8 bases and J gave up 7 bases, with 15 bases separating them. Per germline, CDR1 SNHLY and CDR2 FYNNEI. CDR3 length: 13 residues.